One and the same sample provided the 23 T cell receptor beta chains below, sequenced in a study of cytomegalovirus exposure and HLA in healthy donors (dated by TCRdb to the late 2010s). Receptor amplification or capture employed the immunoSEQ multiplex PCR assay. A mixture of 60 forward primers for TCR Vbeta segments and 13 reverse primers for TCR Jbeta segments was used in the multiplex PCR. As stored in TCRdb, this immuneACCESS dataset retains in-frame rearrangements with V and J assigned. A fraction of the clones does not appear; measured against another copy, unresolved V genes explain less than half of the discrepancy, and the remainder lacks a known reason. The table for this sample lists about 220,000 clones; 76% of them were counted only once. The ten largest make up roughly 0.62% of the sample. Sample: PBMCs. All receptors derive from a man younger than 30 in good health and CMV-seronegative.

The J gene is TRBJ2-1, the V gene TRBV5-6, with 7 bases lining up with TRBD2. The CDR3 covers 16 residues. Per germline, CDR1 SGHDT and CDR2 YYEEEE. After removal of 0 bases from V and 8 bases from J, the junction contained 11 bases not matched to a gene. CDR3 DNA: TGTGCCAGCAGCTTGGTGGCGAGCGGGAAGAGGGATGAGCAGTTCTTC. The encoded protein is CASSLVASGKRDEQFF.

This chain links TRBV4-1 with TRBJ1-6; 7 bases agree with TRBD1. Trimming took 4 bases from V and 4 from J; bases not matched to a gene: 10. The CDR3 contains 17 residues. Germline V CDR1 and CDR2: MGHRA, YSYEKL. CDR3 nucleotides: TGCGCCAGCAGCCTCAGCCCCGGGACAGAATATAATTCACCCCTCCACTTT. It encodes CASSLSPGTEYNSPLHF.

The CDR3 coding sequence is TGTGCCAGTAGTATGTCGTACACTGAAGCTTTCTTT. Its protein is CASSMSYTEAFF. V is TRBV19 and J is TRBJ1-1; D not resolved. CDR1 LNHDA and CDR2 SQIVND come from the germline V gene (reference sequence). The CDR3 extends over 12 amino acids. Deletions cut 3 bases from V and 3 bases from J, with 5 bases between.

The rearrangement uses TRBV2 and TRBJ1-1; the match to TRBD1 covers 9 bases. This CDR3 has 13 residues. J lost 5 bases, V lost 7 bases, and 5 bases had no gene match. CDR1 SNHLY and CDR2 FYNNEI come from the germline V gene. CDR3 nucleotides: TGTGCCAGCATGGGGACAGGGAGGACTGAAGCTTTCTTT. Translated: CASMGTGRTEAFF.

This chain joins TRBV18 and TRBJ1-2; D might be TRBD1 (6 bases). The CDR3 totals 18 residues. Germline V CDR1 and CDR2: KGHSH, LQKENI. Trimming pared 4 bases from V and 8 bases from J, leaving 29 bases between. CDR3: CASSRADSGGAHPRGYTF. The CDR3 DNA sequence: TGTGCCAGCTCACGCGCCGACAGTGGGGGGGCCCACCCGCGGGGCTACACCTTC.

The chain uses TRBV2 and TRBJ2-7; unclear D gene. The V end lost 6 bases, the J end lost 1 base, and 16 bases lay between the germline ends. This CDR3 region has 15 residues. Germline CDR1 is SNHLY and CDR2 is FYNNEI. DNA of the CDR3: TGTGCCAGCAGGGGTAGTCAGGTCCCTTCCTACGAGCAGTACTTC. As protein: CASRGSQVPSYEQYF.

The DNA of the CDR3 is TGCGCCAGCAGCTTGGGAAGGACAGACACCGGGGAGCTGTTTTTT. Protein product: CASSLGRTDTGELFF. V usage is TRBV5-1 and J usage is TRBJ2-2; D is perhaps TRBD1 (6 bases). V shed 0 bases and J shed 3 bases, with 9 bases lying between them. Per the germline V gene, CDR1 is SGHRS and CDR2 is YFSETQ. The CDR3 is made up of 15 amino acids.

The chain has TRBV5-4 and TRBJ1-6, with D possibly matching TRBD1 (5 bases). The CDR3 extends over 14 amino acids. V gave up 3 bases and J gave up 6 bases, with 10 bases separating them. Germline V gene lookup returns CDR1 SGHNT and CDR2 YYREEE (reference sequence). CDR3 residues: CASSYDRFNSPLHF. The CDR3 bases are TGTGCCAGCAGCTACGACAGATTTAATTCACCCCTCCACTTT.

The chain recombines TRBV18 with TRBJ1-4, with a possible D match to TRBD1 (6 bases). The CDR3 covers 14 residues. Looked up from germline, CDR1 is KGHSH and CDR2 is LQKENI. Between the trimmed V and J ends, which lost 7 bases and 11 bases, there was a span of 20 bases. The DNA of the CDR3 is TGTGCCAGCTTCCACCAGACAGGTCAGGGGAAACTGTTTTTT. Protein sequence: CASFHQTGQGKLFF.

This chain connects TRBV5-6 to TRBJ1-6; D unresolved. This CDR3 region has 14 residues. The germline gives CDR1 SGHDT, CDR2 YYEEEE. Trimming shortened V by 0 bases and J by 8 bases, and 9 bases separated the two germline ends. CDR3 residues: CASSLGSGYSPLHF. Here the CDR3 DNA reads TGTGCCAGCAGCTTGGGAAGCGGGTATTCACCCCTCCACTTT.

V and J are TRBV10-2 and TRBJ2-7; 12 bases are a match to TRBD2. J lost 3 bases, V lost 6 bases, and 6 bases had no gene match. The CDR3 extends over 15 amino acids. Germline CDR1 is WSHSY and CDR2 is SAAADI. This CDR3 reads CASRTRTSGNYEQYF. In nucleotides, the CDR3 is TGCGCCAGCAGGACAAGGACTAGCGGGAACTACGAGCAGTACTTC.

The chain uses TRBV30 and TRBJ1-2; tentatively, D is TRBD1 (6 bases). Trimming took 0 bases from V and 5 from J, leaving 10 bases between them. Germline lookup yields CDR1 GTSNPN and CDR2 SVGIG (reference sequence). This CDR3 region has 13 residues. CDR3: CAWSVNRVYGYTF. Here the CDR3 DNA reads TGTGCCTGGAGTGTGAACAGGGTTTATGGCTACACCTTC.

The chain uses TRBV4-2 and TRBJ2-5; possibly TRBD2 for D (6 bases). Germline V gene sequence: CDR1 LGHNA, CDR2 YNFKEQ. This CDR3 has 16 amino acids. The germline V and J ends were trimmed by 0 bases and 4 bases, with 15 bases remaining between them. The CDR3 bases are TGTGCCAGCAGCCAAGATCGGGTGGAGGGGTCAGAGACCCAGTACTTC. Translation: CASSQDRVEGSETQYF.

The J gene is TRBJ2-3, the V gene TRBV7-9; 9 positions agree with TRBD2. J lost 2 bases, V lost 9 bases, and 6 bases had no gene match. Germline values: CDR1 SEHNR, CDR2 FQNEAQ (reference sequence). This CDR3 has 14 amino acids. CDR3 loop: CASVAGGSTDTQYF. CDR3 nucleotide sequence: TGTGCCAGTGTGGCGGGAGGGTCCACAGATACGCAGTATTTT.

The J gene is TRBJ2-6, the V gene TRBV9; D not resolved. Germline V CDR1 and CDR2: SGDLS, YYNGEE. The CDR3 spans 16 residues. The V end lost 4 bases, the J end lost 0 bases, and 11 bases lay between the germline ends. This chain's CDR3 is CASSPTPLSGANVLTF. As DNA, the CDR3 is TGTGCCAGCAGCCCAACACCTCTCTCTGGGGCCAACGTCCTGACTTTC.

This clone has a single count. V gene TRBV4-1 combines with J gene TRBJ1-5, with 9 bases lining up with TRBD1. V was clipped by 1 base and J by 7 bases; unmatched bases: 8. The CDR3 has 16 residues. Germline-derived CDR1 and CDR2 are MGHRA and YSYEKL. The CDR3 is CASSQVMGQGSQPQHF. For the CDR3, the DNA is TGCGCCAGCAGCCAAGTTATGGGACAGGGATCCCAGCCCCAGCATTTT.

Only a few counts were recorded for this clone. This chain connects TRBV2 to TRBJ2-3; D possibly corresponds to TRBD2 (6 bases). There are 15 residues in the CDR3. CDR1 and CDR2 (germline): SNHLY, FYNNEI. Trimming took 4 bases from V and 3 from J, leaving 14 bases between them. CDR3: CASSADGRNTDTQYF. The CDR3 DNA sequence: TGTGCCAGCAGTGCGGACGGGAGAAATACAGATACGCAGTATTTT. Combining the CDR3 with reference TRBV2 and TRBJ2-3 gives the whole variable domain EPEVTQTPSHQVTQMGQEVILRCVPISNHLYFYWYRQILGQKVEFLVSFYNNEISEKSEIFDDQFSVERPDGSNFTLKIRSTKLEDSAMYFCASSADGRNTDTQYFGPGTRLTVL.

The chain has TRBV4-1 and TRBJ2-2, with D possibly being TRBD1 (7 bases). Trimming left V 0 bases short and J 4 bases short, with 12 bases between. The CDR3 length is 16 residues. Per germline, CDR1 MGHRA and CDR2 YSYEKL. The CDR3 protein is CASSQENRGGTGELFF. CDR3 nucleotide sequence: TGCGCCAGCAGCCAAGAAAACAGGGGAGGCACCGGGGAGCTGTTTTTT.

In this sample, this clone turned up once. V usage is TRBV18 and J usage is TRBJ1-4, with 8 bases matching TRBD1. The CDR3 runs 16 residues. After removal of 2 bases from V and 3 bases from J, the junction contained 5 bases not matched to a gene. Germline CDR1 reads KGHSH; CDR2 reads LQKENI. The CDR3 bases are TGTGCCAGCTCACCAGCAGGGGGCTTAGCTAATGAAAAACTGTTTTTT. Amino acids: CASSPAGGLANEKLFF.

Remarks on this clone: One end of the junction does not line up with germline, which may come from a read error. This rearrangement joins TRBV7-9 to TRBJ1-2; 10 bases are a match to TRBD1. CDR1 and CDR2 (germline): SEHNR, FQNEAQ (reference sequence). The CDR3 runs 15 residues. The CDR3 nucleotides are TGTTCCAGCAGGCCCGGGACAGGGGTGGCCTATGGCTACACCTTC. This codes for CSSRPGTGVAYGYTF.

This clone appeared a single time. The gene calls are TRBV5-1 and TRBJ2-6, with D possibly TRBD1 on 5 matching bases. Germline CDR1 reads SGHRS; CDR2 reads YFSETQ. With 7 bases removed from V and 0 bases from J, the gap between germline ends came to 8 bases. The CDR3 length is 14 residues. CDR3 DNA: TGCGCCAGCGGTCAGGGCTCTGGGGCCAACGTCCTGACTTTC. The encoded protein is CASGQGSGANVLTF.

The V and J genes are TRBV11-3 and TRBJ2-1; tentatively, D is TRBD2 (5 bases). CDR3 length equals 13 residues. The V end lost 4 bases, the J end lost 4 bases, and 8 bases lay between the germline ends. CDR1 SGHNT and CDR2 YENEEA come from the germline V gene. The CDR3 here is CASSSGLYNEQFF. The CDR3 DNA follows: TGTGCCAGCAGCTCCGGACTGTACAATGAGCAGTTCTTC.

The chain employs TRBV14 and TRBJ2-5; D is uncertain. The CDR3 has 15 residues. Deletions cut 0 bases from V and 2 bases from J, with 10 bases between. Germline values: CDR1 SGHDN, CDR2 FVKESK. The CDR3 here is CASSQDLNLQETQYF. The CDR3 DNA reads TGTGCCAGCAGCCAAGATCTCAACTTACAAGAGACCCAGTACTTC.